What follows describes a single TCR beta chain. The table came from immunoSEQ multiplex PCR; TCRdb's copy has only in-frame clones and leaves some out. There are tens of thousands of clones in the sample; roughly 85% occur only once, and less than 3% lies in the top ten. Germline assignment: CDR1 SGHRS and CDR2 YFSETQ. V was clipped by 6 bases and J by 2 bases; unmatched bases: 7. This CDR3 comprises 15 residues. These data originate in a study of T cell clones after liver transplantation. Whole-study context: Post-transplant blood was tracked for graft-donor-reactive T cell clones identified in a pre-transplant mixed lymphocyte reaction. Graft-donor-reactive sequences were compared with third-party-reactive TCRbeta sequences from pre-transplant mixed lymphocyte reactions.

The sample was CD4+ T cells from blood, taken at the 22-month timepoint. The TCR originated in a human patient who received a liver transplant. Some of the T cells might come from the graft donor. The chain recombines TRBV5-1 with TRBJ1-4, with TRBD1 identical over 7 bases. The CDR3 sequence: CASTNPGQTNEKLFF. CDR3 DNA sequence: TGCGCCAGCACCAACCCGGGACAGACTAATGAAAAACTGTTTTTT. Drawing the rest from reference TRBV5-1 and TRBJ1-4, the complete variable domain is KAGVTQTPRYLIKTRGQQVTLSCSPISGHRSVSWYQQTPGQGLQFLFEYFSETQRNKGNFPGRFSGRQFSNSRSEMNVSTLELGDSALYLCASTNPGQTNEKLFFGSGTQLSVL.